Below, 9 T cell receptor beta chains from the same sample are listed, as sequenced in a study of T cell responses to AZD1222 COVID-19 vaccine. Libraries were prepared by immunoSEQ multiplex PCR; TCRdb keeps only in-frame clonotypes and omits some of them. This table holds roughly 150,000 clones, around 89% found once. The material sequenced was peripheral blood, taken on day 0 of AZD1222 vaccination. The origin of the receptors is an adult in good health.

This chain connects TRBV5-1 to TRBJ1-5, with 9 bases aligning to TRBD1. The J segment lost 4 bases and the V segment lost 0 bases, leaving 2 bases of the junction unmatched. This CDR3 region has 15 residues. Germline V gives CDR1 SGHRS, CDR2 YFSETQ. CDR3 coding DNA: TGCGCCAGCAGCTTGGAGACAGGGGGGAATCAGCCCCAGCATTTT. It is translated as CASSLETGGNQPQHF.

This sequence joins TRBV28 and TRBJ1-5; D may be TRBD1 (6 bases). The CDR3 consists of 15 residues. V was pared by 7 bases and J by 5 bases, with 18 bases between. Germline CDR1 is MDHEN and CDR2 is SYDVKM. The CDR3 here is CASTDMTGKDQPQHF. The CDR3 coding sequence is TGTGCCAGCACCGACATGACAGGCAAGGATCAGCCCCAGCATTTT.

In its sample, this clone was seen once. CDR3 nucleotide sequence: TGTGCCAGCCGACTAGCGGTGTTCACTGAGCAGTTCTTC. It translates to CASRLAVFTEQFF. This chain links TRBV27 with TRBJ2-1; TRBD2 matches 9 bases. The CDR3 contains 13 residues. Germline V gives CDR1 MNHEY, CDR2 SMNVEV (reference sequence). With V trimmed by 8 bases and J by 9 bases, 8 bases remained unmatched.

This rearrangement joins TRBV7-8 to TRBJ1-1, with D perhaps matching TRBD1 (5 bases). Germline CDR1 is SGHVS and CDR2 is FQNEAQ. V was cut by 2 bases and J by 3 bases, with 16 bases left in between. This CDR3 region has 16 residues. This CDR3 is CASSLQAGRIDTEAFF. CDR3 bases: TGTGCCAGCAGCTTACAGGCAGGGCGGATCGACACTGAAGCTTTCTTT.

This chain links TRBV7-8 with TRBJ1-3; 8 positions match TRBD1. V lost 5 bases and J lost 6; bases outside the gene matches: 6. The germline V gene has CDR1 SGHVS and CDR2 FQNEAQ. The CDR3 sequence is 14 residues long. As DNA, the CDR3 is TGTGCCAGCAGCCGGACAGGGTGGGAAAACACCATATATTTT. Its translation: CASSRTGWENTIYF. Full variable domain (outside the CDR3, taken from reference TRBV7-8 and TRBJ1-3): GAGVSQSPRYKVAKRGQDVALRCDPISGHVSLFWYQQALGQGPEFLTYFQNEAQLDKSGLPSDRFFAERPEGSVSTLKIQRTQQEDSAVYLCASSRTGWENTIYFGEGSWLTVV.

Points on this clone: This specimen includes other DNA sequences encoding the same CDR3. For the CDR3, the DNA is TGTGCCACCAGTGATCGGACTAGCGGGAGTTCCAATGAGCAGTTCTTC. It codes for CATSDRTSGSSNEQFF. The chain is built from TRBV24-1 and TRBJ2-1; TRBD2 agrees at 13 bases. V was clipped by 3 bases and J by 6 bases; unmatched bases: 4. The V gene's germline CDR1 is KGHDR and CDR2 SFDVKD. The CDR3 runs to 16 residues.

J is TRBJ1-2 and V is TRBV5-6; 7 bases are a match to TRBD1. The CDR3 runs to 14 residues. J was trimmed by 8 bases and V by 0 bases; bases with no gene match: 7. Germline V gene sequence: CDR1 SGHDT, CDR2 YYEEEE. The CDR3 DNA is TGTGCCAGCAGCTTGGGGACAGGCCTCGGAGGCTACACCTTC. Protein: CASSLGTGLGGYTF.

The chain couples TRBV2 to TRBJ1-5; TRBD1 matches at 8 bases. The V gene's germline CDR1 is SNHLY and CDR2 FYNNEI. CDR3 length equals 16 residues. V lost 3 bases and J lost 0; bases outside the gene matches: 4. The CDR3, as DNA: TGTGCCAGCAGTGACCCGACAGGGGCTAGCAATCAGCCCCAGCATTTT. Its protein is CASSDPTGASNQPQHF.

J is TRBJ2-7 and V is TRBV6-5; 9 nucleotides match TRBD1. The ends lost 10 bases at V and 2 bases at J; junction bases unmatched: 9. CDR3 length: 14 residues. Germline CDR1 is MNHEY and CDR2 is SVGAGI. In nucleotides, the CDR3 is TGTGCCACCTGGAACCGGGACAGGGCCTACGAGCAGTACTTC. Translated: CATWNRDRAYEQYF.